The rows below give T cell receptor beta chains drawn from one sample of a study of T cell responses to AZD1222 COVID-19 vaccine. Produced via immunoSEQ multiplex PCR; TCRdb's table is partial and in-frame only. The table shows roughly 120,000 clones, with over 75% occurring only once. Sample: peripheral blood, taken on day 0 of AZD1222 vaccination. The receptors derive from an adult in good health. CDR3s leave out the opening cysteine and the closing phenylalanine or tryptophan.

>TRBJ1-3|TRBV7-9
ASSLARGGSAGNTIY
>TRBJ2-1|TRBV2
ASSLYRDEQF
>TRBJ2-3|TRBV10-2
ASVESGLAGGYTQY
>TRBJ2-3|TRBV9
ASSLSGGRGADTQY
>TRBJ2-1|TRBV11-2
ASRKLGNPHEQF
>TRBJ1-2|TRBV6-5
ASSLDRRYGYT
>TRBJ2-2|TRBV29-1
SVERGFGGELF
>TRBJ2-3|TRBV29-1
SVEGYSSTDTQY
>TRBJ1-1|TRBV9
ASSEQTKNTEAF
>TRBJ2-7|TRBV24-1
ATSGYKSPDEQY
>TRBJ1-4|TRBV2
ASRPGRSNNEKLF
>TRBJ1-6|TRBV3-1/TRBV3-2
ASSPYGRGNSPLH
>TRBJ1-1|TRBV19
ASSSGARLLRNTEAF
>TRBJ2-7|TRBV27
ASSYQGKVSYEQY
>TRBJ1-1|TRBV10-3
EDTEAF
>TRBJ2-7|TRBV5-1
ASSKGQGNYEQY
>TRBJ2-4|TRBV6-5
ASSYSDHIAKNIQY
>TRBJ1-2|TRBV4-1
ASSQGFGGAGGYT
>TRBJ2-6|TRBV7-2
ASSLQAPGANVLT
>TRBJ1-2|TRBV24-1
ATSPTTGDYGYT
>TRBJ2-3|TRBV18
ASSTVLTKTFSTDTQY
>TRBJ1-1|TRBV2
ASSELAGGGTEAF
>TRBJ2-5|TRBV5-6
ASSFTGYQETQY
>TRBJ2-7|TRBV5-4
ASSFDRPSYEQY
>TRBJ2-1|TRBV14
ASSQVLAVSVNEQF
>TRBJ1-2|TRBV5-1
ASSPTGQQNYGYT
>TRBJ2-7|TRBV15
ATSSADRRNEQY
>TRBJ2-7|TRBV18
ASSPGVPVIIAPYEQY
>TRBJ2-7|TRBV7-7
ASSPGTGAEQY
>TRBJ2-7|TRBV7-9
ASSLTRGGSYEQY
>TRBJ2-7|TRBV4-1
ASSQDPFLEQY
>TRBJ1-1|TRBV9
ASSASDRADEAF
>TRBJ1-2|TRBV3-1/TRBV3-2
ASSPTVRVSGGYT
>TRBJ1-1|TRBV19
ASTPTASTEAF
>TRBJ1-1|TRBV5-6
ASSLVGLEAEAF
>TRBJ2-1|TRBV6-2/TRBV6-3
ASSYESMGLDEQF
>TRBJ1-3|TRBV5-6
ASRRGAGGNTIY
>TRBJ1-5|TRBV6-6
ASSSRGLSNQPQH
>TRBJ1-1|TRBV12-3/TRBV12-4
ASSGQLYTEAF
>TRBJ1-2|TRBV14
ASSQTGEGYT
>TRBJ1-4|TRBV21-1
ASSTRRGPNEKLF